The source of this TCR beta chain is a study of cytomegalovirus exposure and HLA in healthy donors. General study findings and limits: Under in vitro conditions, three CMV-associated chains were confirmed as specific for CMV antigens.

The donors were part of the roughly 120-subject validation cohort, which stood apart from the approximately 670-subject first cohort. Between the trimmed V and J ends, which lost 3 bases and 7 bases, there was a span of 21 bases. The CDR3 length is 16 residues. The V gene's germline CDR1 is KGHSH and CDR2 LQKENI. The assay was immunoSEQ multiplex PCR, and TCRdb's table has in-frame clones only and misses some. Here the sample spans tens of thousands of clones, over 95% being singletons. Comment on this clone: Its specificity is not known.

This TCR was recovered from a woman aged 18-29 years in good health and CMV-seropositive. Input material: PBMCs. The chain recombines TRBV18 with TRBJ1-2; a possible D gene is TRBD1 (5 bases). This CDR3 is CASSPPPGLATFGYTF. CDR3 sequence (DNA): TGTGCCAGCTCACCTCCGCCGGGACTCGCCACTTTTGGCTACACCTTC.